The clone carrying this TCR beta chain was picked up a small number of times. Then a second PCR, running about 6 to 11 cycles, was carried out with a sample-barcoded 5' primer and a J-beta primer mix. TCRdb redid the calling of the 5' RACE reads with MiXCR, one entry per CDR3 protein. This sample has some 780,000 distinct CDR3 sequences; roughly three fifths occur once, and the top ten carry roughly 26%. V lost 7 bases, J lost 2 bases, and 11 bases stayed unmatched. The CDR3 length is 14 residues. Germline CDR1 is SQVTM and CDR2 is ANQGSEA. This record comes from a study of blood T cells in healthy people across ages.

Sequenced sample: blood. This receptor was identified in a man aged 40-55 years in good health. The genes are TRBV29-1 and TRBJ2-7; TRBD1 matches 7 bases. CDR3 protein: CSAGKGQDPYEQYF. As DNA, the CDR3 is TGCAGCGCTGGAAAAGGACAGGACCCCTACGAGCAGTACTTC.